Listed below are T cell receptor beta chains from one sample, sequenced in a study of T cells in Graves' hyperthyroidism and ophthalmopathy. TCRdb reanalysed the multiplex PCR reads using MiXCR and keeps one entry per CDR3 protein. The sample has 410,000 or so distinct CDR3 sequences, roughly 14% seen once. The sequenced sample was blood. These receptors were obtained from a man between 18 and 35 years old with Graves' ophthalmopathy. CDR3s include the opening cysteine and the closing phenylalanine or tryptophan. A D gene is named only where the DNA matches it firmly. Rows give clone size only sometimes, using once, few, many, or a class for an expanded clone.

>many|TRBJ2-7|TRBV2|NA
TGTGCCAGCAGTGTTTCCCAGGGGAGATACGAGCAGTACTTC
CASSVSQGRYEQYF
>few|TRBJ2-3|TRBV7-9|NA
TGTGCCAGCAGCGGGCCGACAGATATAACAGATACGCAGTATTTT
CASSGPTDITDTQYF
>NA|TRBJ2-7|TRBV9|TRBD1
TGTGCCAGCAGCCCAGAGGGGGACAGCTTCGAACAGTACTTC
CASSPEGDSFEQYF
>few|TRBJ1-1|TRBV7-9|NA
TGTGCCAGCAGCTTAGCGGGGAATGCTTTCTTT
CASSLAGNAFF
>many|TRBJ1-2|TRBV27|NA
TGTGCCAGCAGTTTATTACCTCCATATGGCTACACCTTC
CASSLLPPYGYTF
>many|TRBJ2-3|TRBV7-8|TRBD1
TGTGCCAGCAGCCAGGGACAGGGGGCTGGGACAGATACGCAGTATTTT
CASSQGQGAGTDTQYF
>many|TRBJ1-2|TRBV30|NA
TGTGCCTGGAGTGTTGGCCCTCCTTCCGGCTACACCTTC
CAWSVGPPSGYTF
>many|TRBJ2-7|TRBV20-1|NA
TGCAGTGCTAGGCTGGAGGGCGAGCAGTACTTC
CSARLEGEQYF
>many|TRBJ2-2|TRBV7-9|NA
TGTGCCAGCAGCTTATTCGGCGGGAACACCGGGGAGCTGTTTTTT
CASSLFGGNTGELFF
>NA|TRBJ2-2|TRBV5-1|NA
TGCGCCAGCAGCTTGGGGGACGTCACCGGGGAGCTGTTTTTT
CASSLGDVTGELFF
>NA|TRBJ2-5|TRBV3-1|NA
TGTGCCAGCAGCCAAGCCGGAGATGAGGCCCAGTACTTC
CASSQAGDEAQYF
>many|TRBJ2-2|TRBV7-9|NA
TGTGCCAGCAGCTTGAGAGGGTTCACCGGGGAGCTGTTTTTT
CASSLRGFTGELFF
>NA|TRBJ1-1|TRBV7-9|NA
TGTGCCACCCGAGGGGGGTATGAAGCTTTCTTT
CATRGGYEAFF
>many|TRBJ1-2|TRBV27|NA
TGTGCCAGCAGTCCAGGGTTTGGCTACACCTTC
CASSPGFGYTF
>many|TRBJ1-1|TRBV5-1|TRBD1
TGCGCCAGCAGCTTGGACGACAGGGGTACTGAAGCTTTCTTT
CASSLDDRGTEAFF
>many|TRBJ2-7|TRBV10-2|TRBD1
TGCGCCAGCAGGGGGGACAGTGCCTACGAGCAGTACTTC
CASRGDSAYEQYF
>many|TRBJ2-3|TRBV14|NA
TGTGCCAGCAGCCACAAGCGGGCCAGCACAGATACGCAGTATTTT
CASSHKRASTDTQYF
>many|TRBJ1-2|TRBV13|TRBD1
TGTGCCAGCAGCGCAAGGACAGGGGGCAGTGGCTACACCTTC
CASSARTGGSGYTF
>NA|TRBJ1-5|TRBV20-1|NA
TGCAGTGCTAGAGATAGGTCAGGGCGGCAGCCCCAGCATTTT
CSARDRSGRQPQHF
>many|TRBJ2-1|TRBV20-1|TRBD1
TGCAGTGCTGACGGACAGGGGGAAATGAATGAGCAGTTCTTC
CSADGQGEMNEQFF
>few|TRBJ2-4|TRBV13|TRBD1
TGTGCCAGCAGCTTAGGCGCCCGGGACAGAAACATTCAGTACTTC
CASSLGARDRNIQYF
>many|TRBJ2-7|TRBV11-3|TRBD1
TGTGCCAGCACCCCTGGGGACAGGAACTACGAGCAGTACTTC
CASTPGDRNYEQYF
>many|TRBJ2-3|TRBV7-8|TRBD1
TGTGCCAGCAGCTTCGGACAGGGTCTCGCAGATACGCAGTATTTT
CASSFGQGLADTQYF
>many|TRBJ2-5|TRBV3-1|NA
TGTGTCCCCTGGGGGGGCATAGAGACCCAGTACTTC
CVPWGGIETQYF
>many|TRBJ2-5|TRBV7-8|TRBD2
TGTGCCAGCAGCGCTAGCGGGAGGGGGAGGGAGACCCAGTACTTC
CASSASGRGRETQYF
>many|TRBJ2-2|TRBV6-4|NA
TGTGCCAGCAGTGACTCGGACACCGGGGAGCTGTTTTTT
CASSDSDTGELFF
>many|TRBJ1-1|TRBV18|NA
TGTGCCAGCTCACCTACAGGGAGCACTGAAGCTTTCTTT
CASSPTGSTEAFF
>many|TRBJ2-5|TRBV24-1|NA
TGTGCCACCAGTGATCAGAAAAAAAGGGGTATGGAGACCCAGTACTTC
CATSDQKKRGMETQYF
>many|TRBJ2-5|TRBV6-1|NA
TGTGCCAGCAGTCCCCGCTTGCAGGAGAGAGCAGAGACCCAGTACTTC
CASSPRLQERAETQYF
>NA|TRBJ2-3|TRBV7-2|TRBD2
TGTGCCAGCAGCCCGGGACTAGCGGGGGGAGATACGCAGTATTTT
CASSPGLAGGDTQYF
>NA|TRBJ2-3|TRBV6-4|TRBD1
TGTGCCAGCATGACAGGGGGCACAGATACGCAGTATTTT
CASMTGGTDTQYF
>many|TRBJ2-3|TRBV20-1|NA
TGCAGTGCTAAAGCAATGAGGGGCACAGATACGCAGTATTTT
CSAKAMRGTDTQYF
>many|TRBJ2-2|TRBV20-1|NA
TGCAGTGCTAGAGAGTGGGGGCGACAGAAACGGGCCGGGGAGCTGTTTTTT
CSAREWGRQKRAGELFF
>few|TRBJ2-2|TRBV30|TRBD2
TGTGCCTGGAGCTCCAAACTAGCGGGGAAAACCGGGGAGCTGTTTTTT
CAWSSKLAGKTGELFF
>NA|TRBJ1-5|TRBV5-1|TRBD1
TGCGCCAGCAGACCGACAGGGGCTCAGCCCCAGCATTTT
CASRPTGAQPQHF
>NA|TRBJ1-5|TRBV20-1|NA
TGCAGTGCTAGAGAGGGGCAGGGGTTTAATCAGCCCCAGCATTTT
CSAREGQGFNQPQHF
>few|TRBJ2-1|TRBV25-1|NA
TGTGCCAGCAGTGCCGACGTGGCCTCATGGGATGAGCAGTTCTTC
CASSADVASWDEQFF
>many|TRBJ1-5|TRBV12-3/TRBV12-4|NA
TGTGCCAGCAGTTCTCAGGACGGGAGAAATCAGCCCCAGCATTTT
CASSSQDGRNQPQHF
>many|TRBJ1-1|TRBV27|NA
TGTGCCAGCACTACCCTGGACAAAAACACTGAAGCTTTCTTT
CASTTLDKNTEAFF